The T cell receptor (beta chain) under discussion was sequenced for a study of OX40 agonist ivuxolimab in advanced cancers. Regarding the study as a whole: Within 6 weeks, CD4+ and CD8+ blood T cells expanded clonally at 0.1 to 3.0 mg/kg.

The germline CDR1 and CDR2 sequences are SGDLS and YYNGEE. The V gene end was trimmed by 3 bases and the J gene end by 5 bases; junction bases not matched to a gene: 14. The CDR3 has 19 residues. On this clone: Its matching antigen is unknown.

The protocol was immunoSEQ multiplex PCR, while the TCRdb copy is restricted to in-frame clones and leaves out a portion. Of around 20,000 clones in the sample, around three quarters were seen once. This receptor was taken from an adult with an advanced solid tumor such as melanoma, head and neck, liver or kidney cancer. The rearrangement links TRBV9 to TRBJ2-2; 12 positions match TRBD1. Source: CD4+ or CD8+ T cells sorted from blood, taken in a trial of the OX40 agonist ivuxolimab. This CDR3 reads CASSGPGTGGPRPTGELFF. Here the CDR3 DNA reads TGTGCCAGCAGCGGGCCCGGGACAGGGGGCCCCCGCCCTACCGGGGAGCTGTTTTTT.